This T cell receptor beta chain was obtained from a study of monozygotic twins with inflammatory bowel disease. This CDR3 is built from 15 residues. TCRdb processed the 5' RACE reads again and assigns one entry to each CDR3 protein, with no DNA. Reported are a few hundred thousand distinct CDR3 sequences; the ten largest clones contain 2.6%. The clonotype originates from a human donor with ulcerative colitis or Crohn's disease, or a healthy co-twin of an affected twin (not recorded which). The chain uses TRBV12-3 or TRBV12-4 and TRBJ1-3. Source material: blood. The CDR3 region is CASSLRQSSGNTIYF.